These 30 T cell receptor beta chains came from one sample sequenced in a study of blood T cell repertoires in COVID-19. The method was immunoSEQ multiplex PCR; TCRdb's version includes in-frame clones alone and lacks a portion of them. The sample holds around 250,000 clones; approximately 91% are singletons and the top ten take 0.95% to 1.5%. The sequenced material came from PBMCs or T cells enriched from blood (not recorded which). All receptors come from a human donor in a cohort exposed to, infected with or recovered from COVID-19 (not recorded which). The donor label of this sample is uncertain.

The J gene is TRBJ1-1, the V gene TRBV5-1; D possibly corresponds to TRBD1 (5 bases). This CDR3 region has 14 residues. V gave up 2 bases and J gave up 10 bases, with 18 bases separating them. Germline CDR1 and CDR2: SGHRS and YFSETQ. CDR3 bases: TGCGCCAGCAGCTTTAGGGGTGGGTACAATCCAGCTTTCTTT. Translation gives CASSFRGGYNPAFF. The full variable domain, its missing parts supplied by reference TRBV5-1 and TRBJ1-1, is KAGVTQTPRYLIKTRGQQVTLSCSPISGHRSVSWYQQTPGQGLQFLFEYFSETQRNKGNFPGRFSGRQFSNSRSEMNVSTLELGDSALYLCASSFRGGYNPAFFGQGTRLTVV.

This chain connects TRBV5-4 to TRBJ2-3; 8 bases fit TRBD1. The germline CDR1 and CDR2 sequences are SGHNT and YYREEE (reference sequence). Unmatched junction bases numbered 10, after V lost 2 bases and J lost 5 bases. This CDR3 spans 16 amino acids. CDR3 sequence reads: CASSLLRTGRGDTQYF. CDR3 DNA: TGTGCCAGCAGCTTACTCAGGACAGGGCGGGGAGATACGCAGTATTTT.

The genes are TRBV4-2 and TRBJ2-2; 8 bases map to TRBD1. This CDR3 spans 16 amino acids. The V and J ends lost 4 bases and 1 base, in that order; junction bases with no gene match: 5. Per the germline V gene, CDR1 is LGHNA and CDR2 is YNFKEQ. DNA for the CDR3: TGTGCCAGCAGCCCTCAGGGGGCTGGGAACACCGGGGAGCTGTTTTTT. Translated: CASSPQGAGNTGELFF.

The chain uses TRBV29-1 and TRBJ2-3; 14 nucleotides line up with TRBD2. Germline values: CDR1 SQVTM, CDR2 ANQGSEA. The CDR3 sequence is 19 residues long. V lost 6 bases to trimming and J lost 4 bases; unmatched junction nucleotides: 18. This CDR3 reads CSVRGGLAGGGFRADTQYF. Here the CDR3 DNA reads TGCAGCGTGAGGGGTGGACTAGCGGGGGGAGGGTTTCGGGCAGATACGCAGTATTTT.

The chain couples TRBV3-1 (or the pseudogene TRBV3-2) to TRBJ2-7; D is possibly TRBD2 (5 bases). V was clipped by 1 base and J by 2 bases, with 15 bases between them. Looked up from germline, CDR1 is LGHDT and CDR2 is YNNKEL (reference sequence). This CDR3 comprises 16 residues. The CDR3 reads CASSQGDRSGTYEQYF. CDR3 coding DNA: TGTGCCAGCAGCCAAGGAGACCGCAGCGGTACCTACGAGCAGTACTTC.

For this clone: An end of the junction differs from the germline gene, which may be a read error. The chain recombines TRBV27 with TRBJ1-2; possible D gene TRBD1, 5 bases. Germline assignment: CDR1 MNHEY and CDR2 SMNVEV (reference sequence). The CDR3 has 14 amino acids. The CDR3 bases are TGTGCCGGCAGACCGGAAGGGGCGGCTAGGCACTACACCTTC. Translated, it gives CAGRPEGAARHYTF.

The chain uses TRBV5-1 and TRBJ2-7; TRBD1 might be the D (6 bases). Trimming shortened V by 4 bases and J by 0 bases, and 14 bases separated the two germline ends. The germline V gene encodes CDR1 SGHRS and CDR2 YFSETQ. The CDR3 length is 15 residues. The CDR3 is CASSQGTPSSYEQYF. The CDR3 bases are TGCGCCAGCAGCCAAGGGACACCCAGCTCCTACGAGCAGTACTTC.

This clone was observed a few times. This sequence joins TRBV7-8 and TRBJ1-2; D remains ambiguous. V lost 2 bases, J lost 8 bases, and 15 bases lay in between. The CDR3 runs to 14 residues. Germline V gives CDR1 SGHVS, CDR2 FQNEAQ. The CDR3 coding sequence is TGTGCCAGCAGCTTAAGGAACAGAGATATGGGCTACACCTTC. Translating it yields CASSLRNRDMGYTF. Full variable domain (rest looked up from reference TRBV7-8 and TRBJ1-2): GAGVSQSPRYKVAKRGQDVALRCDPISGHVSLFWYQQALGQGPEFLTYFQNEAQLDKSGLPSDRFFAERPEGSVSTLKIQRTQQEDSAVYLCASSLRNRDMGYTFGSGTRLTVV.

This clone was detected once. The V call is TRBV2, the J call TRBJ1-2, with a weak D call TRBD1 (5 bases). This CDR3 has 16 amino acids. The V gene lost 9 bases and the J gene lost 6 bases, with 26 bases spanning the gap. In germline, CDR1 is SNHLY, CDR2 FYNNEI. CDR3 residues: CARGPLPWEGQNGYTF. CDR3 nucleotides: TGTGCCAGGGGGCCTCTACCTTGGGAGGGGCAGAATGGCTACACCTTC.

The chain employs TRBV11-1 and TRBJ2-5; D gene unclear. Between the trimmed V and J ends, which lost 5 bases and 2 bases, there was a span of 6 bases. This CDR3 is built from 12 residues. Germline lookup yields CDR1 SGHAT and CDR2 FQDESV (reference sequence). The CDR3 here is CASSHNQETQYF. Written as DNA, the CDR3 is TGTGCCAGCAGCCACAATCAAGAGACCCAGTACTTC.

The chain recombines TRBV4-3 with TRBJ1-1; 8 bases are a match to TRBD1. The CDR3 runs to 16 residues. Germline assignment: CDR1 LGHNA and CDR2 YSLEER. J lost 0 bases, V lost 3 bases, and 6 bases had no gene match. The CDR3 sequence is CASSQTGAKMNTEAFF. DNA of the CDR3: TGCGCCAGCAGCCAGACAGGGGCAAAAATGAACACTGAAGCTTTCTTT.

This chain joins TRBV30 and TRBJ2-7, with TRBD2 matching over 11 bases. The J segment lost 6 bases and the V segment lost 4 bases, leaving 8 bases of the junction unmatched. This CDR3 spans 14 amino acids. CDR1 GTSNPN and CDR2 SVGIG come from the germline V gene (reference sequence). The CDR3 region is CAWTSGGRKSEQYF. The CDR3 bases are TGTGCCTGGACTAGCGGGGGGAGAAAATCCGAGCAGTACTTC.

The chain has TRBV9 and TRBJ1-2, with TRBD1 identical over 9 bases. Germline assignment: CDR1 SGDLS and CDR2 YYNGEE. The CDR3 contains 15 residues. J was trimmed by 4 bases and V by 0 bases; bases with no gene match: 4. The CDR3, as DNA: TGTGCCAGCAGCGTAGGGGACAGGGTCGCCTATGGCTACACCTTC. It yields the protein CASSVGDRVAYGYTF.

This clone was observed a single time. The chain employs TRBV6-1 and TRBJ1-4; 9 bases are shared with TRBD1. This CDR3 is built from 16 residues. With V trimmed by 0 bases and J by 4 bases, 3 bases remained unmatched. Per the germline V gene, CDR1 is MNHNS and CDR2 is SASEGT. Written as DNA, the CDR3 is TGTGCCAGCAGTGAAGCTCCGGGACAGGGTAATGAAAAACTGTTTTTT. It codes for CASSEAPGQGNEKLFF.

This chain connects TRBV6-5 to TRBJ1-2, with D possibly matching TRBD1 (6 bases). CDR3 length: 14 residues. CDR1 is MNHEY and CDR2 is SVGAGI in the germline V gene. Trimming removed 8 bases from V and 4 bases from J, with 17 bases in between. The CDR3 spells CASLVTGYIYGYTF. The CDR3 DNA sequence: TGTGCCAGCTTGGTAACAGGGTATATCTATGGCTACACCTTC.

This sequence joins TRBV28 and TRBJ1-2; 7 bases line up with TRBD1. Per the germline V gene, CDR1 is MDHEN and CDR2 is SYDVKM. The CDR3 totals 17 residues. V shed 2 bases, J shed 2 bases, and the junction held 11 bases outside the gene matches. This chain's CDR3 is CASSLPLGQDANYGYTF. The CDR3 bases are TGTGCCAGCAGTTTACCTCTAGGACAGGACGCAAACTATGGCTACACCTTC.

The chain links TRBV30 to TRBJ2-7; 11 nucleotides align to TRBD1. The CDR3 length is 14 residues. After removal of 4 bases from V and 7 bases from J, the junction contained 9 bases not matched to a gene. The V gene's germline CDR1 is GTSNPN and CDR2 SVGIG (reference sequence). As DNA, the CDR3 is TGTGCCTGGACCGGGACAGGGGGATCTGGGGAGCAGTACTTC. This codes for CAWTGTGGSGEQYF.

CDR3 residues: CASSLPARGYTF. In DNA form, the CDR3 reads TGTGCCAGTAGTCTCCCGGCGAGGGGCTACACCTTC. The chain is built from TRBV19 and TRBJ1-2; D call uncertain. Looked up from germline, CDR1 is LNHDA and CDR2 is SQIVND (reference sequence). Trimming removed 5 bases at V and 8 bases at J, with 12 bases between. CDR3 length: 12 amino acids.

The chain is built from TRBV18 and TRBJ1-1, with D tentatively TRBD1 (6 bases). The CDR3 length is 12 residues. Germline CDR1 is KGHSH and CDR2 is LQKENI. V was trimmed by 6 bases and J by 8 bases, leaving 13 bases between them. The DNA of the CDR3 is TGTGCCAGCTCCACGGGGGGCTCAGAAGCTTTCTTT. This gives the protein CASSTGGSEAFF.

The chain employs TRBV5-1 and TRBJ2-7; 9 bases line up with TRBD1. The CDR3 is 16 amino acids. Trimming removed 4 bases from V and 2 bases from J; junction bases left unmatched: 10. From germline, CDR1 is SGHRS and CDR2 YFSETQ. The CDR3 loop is CASSPWTGVTTYEQYF. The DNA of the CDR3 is TGCGCCAGCAGCCCCTGGACAGGGGTGACGACCTACGAGCAGTACTTC.

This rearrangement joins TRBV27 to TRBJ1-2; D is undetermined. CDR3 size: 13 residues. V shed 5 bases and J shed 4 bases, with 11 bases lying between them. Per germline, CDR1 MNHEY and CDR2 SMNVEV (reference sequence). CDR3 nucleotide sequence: TGTGCCAGCAGTCCCCGAGGTAGCTATGGCTACACCTTC. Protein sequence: CASSPRGSYGYTF.

CDR3: CSVEGGTGGDYGYTF. The CDR3 bases are TGCAGCGTTGAGGGCGGGACAGGGGGCGACTATGGCTACACCTTC. This sequence joins TRBV29-1 and TRBJ1-2; 12 bases are shared with TRBD1. The CDR3 covers 15 residues. Germline values: CDR1 SQVTM, CDR2 ANQGSEA. V was pared by 3 bases and J by 3 bases, with 5 bases of the junction left unmatched. Full variable domain (outside the CDR3, taken from reference TRBV29-1 and TRBJ1-2): SAVISQKPSRDICQRGTSLTIQCQVDSQVTMMFWYRQQPGQSLTLIATANQGSEATYESGFVIDKFPISRPNLTFSTLTVSNMSPEDSSIYLCSVEGGTGGDYGYTFGSGTRLTVV.

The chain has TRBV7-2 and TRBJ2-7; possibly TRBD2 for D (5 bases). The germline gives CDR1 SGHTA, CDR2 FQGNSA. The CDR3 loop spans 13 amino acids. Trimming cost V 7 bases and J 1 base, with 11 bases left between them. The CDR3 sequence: CASNTRGSYEQYF. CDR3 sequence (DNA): TGTGCCAGCAACACCCGGGGTTCCTACGAGCAGTACTTC.

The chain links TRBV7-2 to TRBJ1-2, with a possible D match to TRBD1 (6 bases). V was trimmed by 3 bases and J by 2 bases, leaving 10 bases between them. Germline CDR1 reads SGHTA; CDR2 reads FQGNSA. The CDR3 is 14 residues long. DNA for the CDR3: TGTGCCAGCAGCTTTTCCCAGGGGAACTATGGCTACACCTTC. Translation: CASSFSQGNYGYTF.

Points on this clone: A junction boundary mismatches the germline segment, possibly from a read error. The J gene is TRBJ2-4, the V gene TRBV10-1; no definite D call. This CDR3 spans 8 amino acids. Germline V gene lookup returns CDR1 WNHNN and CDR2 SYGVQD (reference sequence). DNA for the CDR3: TGCGCCAGCCGCTTACTTGACTTC. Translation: CASRLLDF.

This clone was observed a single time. The CDR3 protein is CASSSRDSYLNEQFF. CDR3 sequence (DNA): TGCGCCAGCAGCTCCCGGGACTCTTATCTCAATGAGCAGTTCTTC. The chain couples TRBV5-1 to TRBJ2-1; possible D gene TRBD2, 6 bases. The germline V gene has CDR1 SGHRS and CDR2 YFSETQ. The CDR3 has 15 amino acids. V lost 3 bases and J lost 6, with 16 bases in between.

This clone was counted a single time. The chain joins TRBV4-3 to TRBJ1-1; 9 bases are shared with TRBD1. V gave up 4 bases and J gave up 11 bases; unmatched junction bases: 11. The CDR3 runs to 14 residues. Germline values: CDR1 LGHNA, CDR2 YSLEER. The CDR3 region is CASSPSRDRVVAFF. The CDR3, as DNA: TGCGCCAGCAGCCCCTCCCGGGACAGGGTCGTGGCTTTCTTT.

Written as DNA, the CDR3 is TGCAGCGTAGCCCACAGGGGGGGCGAAGCTTTCTTT. Its translation: CSVAHRGGEAFF. The chain recombines TRBV29-1 with TRBJ1-1; TRBD1 aligns across 8 bases. The CDR3 extends over 12 amino acids. Germline loops: CDR1 SQVTM, CDR2 ANQGSEA. After removal of 6 bases from V and 8 bases from J, the junction contained 8 bases not matched to a gene.

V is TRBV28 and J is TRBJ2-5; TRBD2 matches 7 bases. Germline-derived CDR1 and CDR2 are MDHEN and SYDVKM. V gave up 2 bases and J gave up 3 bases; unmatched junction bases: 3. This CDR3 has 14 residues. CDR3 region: CASSLPGGKETQYF. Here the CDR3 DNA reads TGTGCCAGCAGTTTACCCGGGGGGAAAGAGACCCAGTACTTC.

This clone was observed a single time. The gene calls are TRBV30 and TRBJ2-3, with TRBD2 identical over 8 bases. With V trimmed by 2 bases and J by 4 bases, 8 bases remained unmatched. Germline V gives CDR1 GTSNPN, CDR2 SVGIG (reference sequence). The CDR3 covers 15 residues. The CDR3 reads CAWSSGGAAADTQYF. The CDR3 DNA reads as TGTGCCTGGAGTTCCGGGGGGGCTGCCGCAGATACGCAGTATTTT.